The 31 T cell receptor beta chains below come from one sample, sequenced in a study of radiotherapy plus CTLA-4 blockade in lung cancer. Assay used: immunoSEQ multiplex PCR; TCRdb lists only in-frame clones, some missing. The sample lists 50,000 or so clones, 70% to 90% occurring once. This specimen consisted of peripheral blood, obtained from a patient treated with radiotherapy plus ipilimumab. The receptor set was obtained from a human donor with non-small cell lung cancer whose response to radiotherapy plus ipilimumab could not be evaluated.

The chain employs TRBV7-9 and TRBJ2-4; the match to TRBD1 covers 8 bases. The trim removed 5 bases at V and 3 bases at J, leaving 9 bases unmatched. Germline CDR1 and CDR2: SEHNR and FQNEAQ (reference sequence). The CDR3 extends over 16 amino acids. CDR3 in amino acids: CASSRQQQGGKNIQYF. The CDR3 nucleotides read TGTGCCAGCAGCCGTCAACAACAGGGGGGCAAAAACATTCAGTACTTC.

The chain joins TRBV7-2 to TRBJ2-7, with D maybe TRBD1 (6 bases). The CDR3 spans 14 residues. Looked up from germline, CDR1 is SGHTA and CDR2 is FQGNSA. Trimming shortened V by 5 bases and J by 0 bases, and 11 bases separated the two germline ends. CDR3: CASSLRQASYEQYF. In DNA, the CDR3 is TGTGCCAGCAGCCTACGACAGGCCTCCTACGAGCAGTACTTC.

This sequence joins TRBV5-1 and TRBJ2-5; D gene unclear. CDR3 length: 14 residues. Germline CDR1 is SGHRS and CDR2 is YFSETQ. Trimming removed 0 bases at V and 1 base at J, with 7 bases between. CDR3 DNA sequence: TGCGCCAGCAGCTTGGCCTACGGCCAAGAGACCCAGTACTTC. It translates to CASSLAYGQETQYF.

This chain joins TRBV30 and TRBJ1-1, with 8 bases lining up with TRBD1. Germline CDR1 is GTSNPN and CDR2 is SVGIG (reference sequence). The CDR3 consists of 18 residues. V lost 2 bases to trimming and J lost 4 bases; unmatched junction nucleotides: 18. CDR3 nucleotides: TGTGCCTGGAGTCCCCTCTCCAGGGGGCGGAAGATTGGCACTGAAGCTTTCTTT. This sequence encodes CAWSPLSRGRKIGTEAFF.

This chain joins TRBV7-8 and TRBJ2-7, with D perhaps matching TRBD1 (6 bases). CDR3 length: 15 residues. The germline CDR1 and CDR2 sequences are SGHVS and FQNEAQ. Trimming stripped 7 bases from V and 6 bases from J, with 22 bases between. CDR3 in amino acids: CASTVSDTGFGEQYF. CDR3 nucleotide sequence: TGTGCCAGCACCGTTTCAGATACAGGGTTTGGCGAGCAGTACTTC.

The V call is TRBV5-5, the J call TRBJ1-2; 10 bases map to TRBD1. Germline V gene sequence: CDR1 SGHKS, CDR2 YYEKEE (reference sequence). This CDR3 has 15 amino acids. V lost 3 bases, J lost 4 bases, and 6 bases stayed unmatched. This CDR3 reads CASSSDRGGSYGYTF. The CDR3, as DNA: TGTGCCAGCAGCTCGGACAGGGGGGGTAGCTATGGCTACACCTTC.

CDR3 protein: CASSLSVRQMNTEAFF. In nucleotides, the CDR3 is TGTGCCAGCAGTTTAAGCGTACGGCAGATGAACACTGAAGCTTTCTTT. The V gene is TRBV27, the J gene TRBJ1-1; D unresolved. V lost 2 bases and J 0 bases, leaving 13 bases between the germline ends. CDR3 size: 16 residues. CDR1 and CDR2 from the germline V gene are MNHEY and SMNVEV (reference sequence).

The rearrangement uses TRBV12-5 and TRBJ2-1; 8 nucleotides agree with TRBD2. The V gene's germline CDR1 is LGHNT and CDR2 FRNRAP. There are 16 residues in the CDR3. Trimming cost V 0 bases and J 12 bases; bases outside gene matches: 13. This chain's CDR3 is CASGLVPGTTGGGQFF. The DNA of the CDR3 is TGTGCTAGTGGTTTGGTACCCGGGACAACGGGAGGGGGGCAGTTCTTC.

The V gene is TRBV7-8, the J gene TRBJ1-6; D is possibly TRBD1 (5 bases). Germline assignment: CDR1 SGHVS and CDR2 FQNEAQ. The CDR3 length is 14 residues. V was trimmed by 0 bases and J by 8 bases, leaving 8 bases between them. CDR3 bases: TGTGCCAGCAGCTTAGCAAGGGGTTATTCACCCCTCCACTTT. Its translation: CASSLARGYSPLHF.

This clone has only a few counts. CDR3 nucleotide sequence: TGTGCCAGCAGCTTAACTAGCCCGAACACCGGGGAGCTGTTTTTT. This sequence encodes CASSLTSPNTGELFF. The V and J genes are TRBV18 and TRBJ2-2; weak D call: TRBD2 (6 bases). Trimming removed 8 bases at V and 0 bases at J, with 13 bases between. This CDR3 contains 15 residues. Germline V lookup: CDR1 KGHSH, CDR2 LQKENI.

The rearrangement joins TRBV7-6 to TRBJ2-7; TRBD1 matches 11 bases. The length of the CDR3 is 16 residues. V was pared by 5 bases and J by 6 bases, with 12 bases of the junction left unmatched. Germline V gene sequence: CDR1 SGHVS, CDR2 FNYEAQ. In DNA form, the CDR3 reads TGTGCCAGCAGCCGCACAGGACAGGGGGCGCTGGGCGAGCAGTACTTC. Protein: CASSRTGQGALGEQYF.

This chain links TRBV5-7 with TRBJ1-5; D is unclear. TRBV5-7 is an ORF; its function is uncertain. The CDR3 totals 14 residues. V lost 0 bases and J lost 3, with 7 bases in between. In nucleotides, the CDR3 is TGTGCCAGCAGCTTGGACAGATACAATCAGCCCCAGCATTTT. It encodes CASSLDRYNQPQHF.

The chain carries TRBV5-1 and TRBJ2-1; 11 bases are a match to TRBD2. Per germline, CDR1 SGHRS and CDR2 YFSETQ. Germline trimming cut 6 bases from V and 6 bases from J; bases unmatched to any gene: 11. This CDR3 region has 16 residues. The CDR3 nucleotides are TGCGCCAGCACCCAATCCACTAGCGGGAGTAGCAATGAGCAGTTCTTC. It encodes CASTQSTSGSSNEQFF.

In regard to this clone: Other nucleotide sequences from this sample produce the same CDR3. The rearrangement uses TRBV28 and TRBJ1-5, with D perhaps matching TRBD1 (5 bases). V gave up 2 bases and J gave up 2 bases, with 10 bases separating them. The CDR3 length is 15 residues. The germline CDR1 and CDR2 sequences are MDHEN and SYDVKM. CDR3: CASSLRGSGNQPQHF. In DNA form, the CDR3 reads TGTGCCAGCAGTTTACGGGGGTCGGGCAATCAGCCCCAGCATTTT.

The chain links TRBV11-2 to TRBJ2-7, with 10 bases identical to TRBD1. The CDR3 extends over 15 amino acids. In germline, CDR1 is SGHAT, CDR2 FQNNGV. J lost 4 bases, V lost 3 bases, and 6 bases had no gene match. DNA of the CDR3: TGTGCCAGCAGCTTTGGGACAGGGGTAGGGTACGAGCAGTACTTC. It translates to CASSFGTGVGYEQYF.

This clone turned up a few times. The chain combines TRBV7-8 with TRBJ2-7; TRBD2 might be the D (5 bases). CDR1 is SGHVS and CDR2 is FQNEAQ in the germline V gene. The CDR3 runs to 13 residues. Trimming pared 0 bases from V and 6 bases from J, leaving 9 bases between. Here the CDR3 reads CASSLAMRAEQYF. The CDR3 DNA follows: TGTGCCAGCAGCTTAGCAATGCGGGCCGAGCAGTACTTC. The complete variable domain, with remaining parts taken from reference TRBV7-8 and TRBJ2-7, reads GAGVSQSPRYKVAKRGQDVALRCDPISGHVSLFWYQQALGQGPEFLTYFQNEAQLDKSGLPSDRFFAERPEGSVSTLKIQRTQQEDSAVYLCASSLAMRAEQYFGPGTRLTVT.

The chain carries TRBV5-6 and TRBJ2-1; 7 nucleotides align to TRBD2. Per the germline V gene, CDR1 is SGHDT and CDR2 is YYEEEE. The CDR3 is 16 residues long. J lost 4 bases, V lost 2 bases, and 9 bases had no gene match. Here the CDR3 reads CASSFPPGTKYNEQFF. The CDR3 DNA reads TGTGCCAGCAGCTTCCCACCCGGGACTAAATACAATGAGCAGTTCTTC.

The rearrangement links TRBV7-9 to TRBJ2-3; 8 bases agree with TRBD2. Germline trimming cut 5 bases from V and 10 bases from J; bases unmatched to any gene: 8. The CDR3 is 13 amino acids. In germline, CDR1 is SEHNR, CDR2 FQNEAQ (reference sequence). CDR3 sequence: CASSNPASGSQYF. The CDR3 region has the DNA TGTGCCAGCAGCAACCCGGCTAGCGGGTCGCAGTATTTT.

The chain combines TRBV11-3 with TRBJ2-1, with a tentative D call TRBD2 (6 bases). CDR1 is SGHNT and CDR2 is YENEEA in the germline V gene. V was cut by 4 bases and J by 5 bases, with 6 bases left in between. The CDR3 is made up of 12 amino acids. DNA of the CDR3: TGTGCCAGCAGCTCGGGGGACAATGAGCAGTTCTTC. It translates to CASSSGDNEQFF.

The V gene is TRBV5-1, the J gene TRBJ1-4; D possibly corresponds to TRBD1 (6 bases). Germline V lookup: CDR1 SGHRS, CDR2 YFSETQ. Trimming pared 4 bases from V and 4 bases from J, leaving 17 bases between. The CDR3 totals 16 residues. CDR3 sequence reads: CASSPGLRTDNEKLFF. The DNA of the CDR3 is TGCGCCAGCAGCCCCGGGCTGAGGACAGATAATGAAAAACTGTTTTTT.

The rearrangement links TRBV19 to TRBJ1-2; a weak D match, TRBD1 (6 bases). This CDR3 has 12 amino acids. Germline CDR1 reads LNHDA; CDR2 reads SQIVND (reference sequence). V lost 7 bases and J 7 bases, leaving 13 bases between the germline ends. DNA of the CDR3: TGTGCCAGTACGAGCAGGGGACGTGGCTACACCTTC. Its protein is CASTSRGRGYTF.

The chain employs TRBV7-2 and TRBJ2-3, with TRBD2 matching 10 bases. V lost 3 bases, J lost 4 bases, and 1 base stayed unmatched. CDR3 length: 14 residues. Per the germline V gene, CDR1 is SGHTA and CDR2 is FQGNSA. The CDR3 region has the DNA TGTGCCAGCAGCTTCGGGACTAGCGCAGATACGCAGTATTTT. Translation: CASSFGTSADTQYF.

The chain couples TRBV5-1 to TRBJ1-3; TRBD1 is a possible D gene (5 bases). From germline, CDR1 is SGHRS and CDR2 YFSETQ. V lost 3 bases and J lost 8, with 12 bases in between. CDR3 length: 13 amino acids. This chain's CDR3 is CASSSQDTDTIYF. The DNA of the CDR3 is TGCGCCAGCAGCTCCCAGGACACAGACACCATATATTTT. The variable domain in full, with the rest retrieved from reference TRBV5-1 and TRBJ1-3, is KAGVTQTPRYLIKTRGQQVTLSCSPISGHRSVSWYQQTPGQGLQFLFEYFSETQRNKGNFPGRFSGRQFSNSRSEMNVSTLELGDSALYLCASSSQDTDTIYFGEGSWLTVV.

This CDR3 is CASSLQSTNYQETQYF. The CDR3 DNA reads TGCGCCAGCAGCCTACAGTCGACAAACTACCAAGAGACCCAGTACTTC. The J gene is TRBJ2-5, the V gene TRBV5-1, with D hard to call. There are 16 residues in the CDR3. CDR1 is SGHRS, CDR2 YFSETQ, per germline. V gave up 4 bases and J gave up 0 bases, with 16 bases separating them.

CDR3 sequence: CASRETTGDEKLFF. For the CDR3, the DNA is TGTGCCAGCAGGGAAACGACAGGGGACGAAAAACTGTTTTTT. V and J are TRBV6-5 and TRBJ1-4, with 8 bases fitting TRBD1. This CDR3 contains 14 residues. V lost 6 bases, J lost 8 bases, and 8 bases stayed unmatched. The germline V gene encodes CDR1 MNHEY and CDR2 SVGAGI.

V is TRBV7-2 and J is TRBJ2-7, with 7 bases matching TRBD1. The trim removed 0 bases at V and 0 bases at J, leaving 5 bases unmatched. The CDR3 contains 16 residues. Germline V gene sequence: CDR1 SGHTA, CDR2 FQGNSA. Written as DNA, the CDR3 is TGTGCCAGCAGCTTAGCGTCCAGGGGGAACTCCTACGAGCAGTACTTC. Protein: CASSLASRGNSYEQYF.

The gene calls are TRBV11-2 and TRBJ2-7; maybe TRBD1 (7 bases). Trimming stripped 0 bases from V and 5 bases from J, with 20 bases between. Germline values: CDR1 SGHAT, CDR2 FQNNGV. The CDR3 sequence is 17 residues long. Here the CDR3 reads CASSLDRGRTGADEQYF. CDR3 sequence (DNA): TGTGCCAGCAGCTTAGATCGTGGGAGGACAGGTGCTGACGAGCAGTACTTC.

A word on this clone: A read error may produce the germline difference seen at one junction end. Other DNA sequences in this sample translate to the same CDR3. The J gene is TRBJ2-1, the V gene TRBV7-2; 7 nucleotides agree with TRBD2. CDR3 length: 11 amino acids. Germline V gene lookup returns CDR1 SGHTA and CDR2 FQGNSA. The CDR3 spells CASSFGGEQFF. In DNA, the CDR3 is TGCGCCAGCAGCTTCGGGGGGGAGCAGTTCTTC.

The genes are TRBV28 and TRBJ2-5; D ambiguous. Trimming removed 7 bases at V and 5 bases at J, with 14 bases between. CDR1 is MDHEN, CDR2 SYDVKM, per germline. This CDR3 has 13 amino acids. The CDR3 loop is CASTGFLVETQYF. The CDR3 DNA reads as TGTGCCAGCACAGGATTTTTAGTGGAGACCCAGTACTTC.

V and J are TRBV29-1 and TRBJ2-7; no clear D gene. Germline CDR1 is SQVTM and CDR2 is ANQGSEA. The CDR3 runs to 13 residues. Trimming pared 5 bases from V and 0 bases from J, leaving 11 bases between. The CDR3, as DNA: TGCAGCGTTACGACGGCTAGCTCCTACGAGCAGTACTTC. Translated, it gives CSVTTASSYEQYF.

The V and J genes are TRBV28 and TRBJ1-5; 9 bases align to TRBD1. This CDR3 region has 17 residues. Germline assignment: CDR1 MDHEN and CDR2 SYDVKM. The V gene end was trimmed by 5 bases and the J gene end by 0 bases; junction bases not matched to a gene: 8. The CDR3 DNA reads TGTGCCAGCAGTCTGGACAGGGGCGAACATAGCAATCAGCCCCAGCATTTT. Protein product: CASSLDRGEHSNQPQHF. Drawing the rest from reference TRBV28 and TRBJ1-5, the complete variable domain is DVKVTQSSRYLVKRTGEKVFLECVQDMDHENMFWYRQDPGLGLRLIYFSYDVKMKEKGDIPEGYSVSREKKERFSLILESASTNQTSMYLCASSLDRGEHSNQPQHFGDGTRLSIL.